This TCR beta chain was sequenced in a study of T cells in Graves' hyperthyroidism and ophthalmopathy. Worth noting for this clonotype: What it binds is not known. The junction and the germline gene differ at one end; a read error may be behind it.

Whole-study findings and limits: Blood also showed most of the thyroid clonotypes that were expanded above 0.001.

Each ophthalmopathy patient scored at least 3 on the Clinical Activity Score and at least 4 on NOSPECS grade, with duration under 3 months. Exclusion of patients followed from uncontrolled infection, other autoimmune disease, pregnancy or lactation. Diagnoses were established using clinical symptoms, serum thyroxine and TRAb, thyroid ultrasound and orbital computed tomography. Per germline, CDR1 SGHRS and CDR2 YFSETQ. This CDR3 region has 15 residues. The TCR beta CDR3 regions underwent amplification using RNA transcripts as the source. Using the HTBI primer set, a first-round RT-PCR was run on the TCR CDR3. Each CDR3 protein gets one entry after TCRdb re-called the multiplex PCR reads with MiXCR. The sample has 550,000 to 600,000 distinct CDR3 sequences; approximately 14% are singletons.

This sequence joins TRBV5-1 and TRBJ1-1, with a weak D call TRBD1 (6 bases). The receptor's source is a woman between 18 and 29 years old with Graves' ophthalmopathy. What was sequenced was blood. CDR3 bases: TGCGCCAGCAGCTTGGTCCCGGGGGCGAACACTGAAGCTTCCTTT. Protein product: CASSLVPGANTEASF.